The 9 T cell receptor beta chains below all came from one sample that was sequenced in a study of beta chain features in type 1 diabetes. The study reverse transcribed the entire isolated RNA, so it sequenced expressed TCRB transcripts. Profiling relied on immunoSEQ multiplex PCR, and the TCRdb table lists in-frame clones only, not all of them. The table includes 970,000 or so clones, roughly 15% detected once. The source material was naive CD4+ T cells from blood. The receptors originated from a woman aged 18-29 years in good health.

This chain connects TRBV10-2 to TRBJ1-1, with D unclear. This CDR3 contains 14 residues. Trimming took off 4 bases at V and 4 bases at J, with 13 bases between the two ends. Germline CDR1 WSHSY, CDR2 SAAADI. In DNA, the CDR3 is TGCGCCAGCAGTGCGGGTTCCGGGCTCACTGAAGCTTTCTTT. This gives the protein CASSAGSGLTEAFF.

The J gene is TRBJ2-5, the V gene TRBV11-2; TRBD2 agrees at 9 bases. Trimming took 4 bases from V and 5 from J; bases not matched to a gene: 5. Germline V gene sequence: CDR1 SGHAT, CDR2 FQNNGV. This CDR3 has 14 residues. This chain's CDR3 is CASSSVSGSETQYF. The CDR3 nucleotides read TGTGCCAGCAGCTCCGTTAGCGGGAGTGAGACCCAGTACTTC.

This clone has a handful of counts. This chain uses TRBV28 with TRBJ2-7; either TRBD1 or TRBD2 may supply D (5 bases each). The CDR3 length is 12 residues. V lost 6 bases, J lost 3 bases, and 9 bases lay in between. Germline assignment: CDR1 MDHEN and CDR2 SYDVKM. DNA for the CDR3: TGTGCCAGCAGCCAGGGACGCTACGAGCAGTACTTC. Amino acids: CASSQGRYEQYF.

The rearrangement joins TRBV6-5 to TRBJ2-7; TRBD2 might be the D (6 bases). The CDR3 is made up of 14 amino acids. The V end was cut by 6 bases, the J end by 1 base, with 13 bases between. The germline gives CDR1 MNHEY, CDR2 SVGAGI. The CDR3 loop reads CASRRDPASYEQYF. The CDR3 DNA is TGTGCCAGCAGGCGGGACCCCGCATCCTACGAGCAGTACTTC.

This sequence joins TRBV19 and TRBJ2-6; 8 bases align to TRBD2. This CDR3 is built from 15 residues. V lost 6 bases to trimming and J lost 2 bases; unmatched junction nucleotides: 3. Germline V gene sequence: CDR1 LNHDA, CDR2 SQIVND (reference sequence). The CDR3 loop reads CASSSAGAGANVLTF. CDR3 DNA: TGTGCCAGTAGCTCAGCGGGAGCTGGGGCCAACGTCCTGACTTTC.

The chain carries TRBV5-4 and TRBJ2-5; 12 bases fit TRBD1. The last part of the DNA fits TRBJ2-7 better; the J call may be wrong. Germline values: CDR1 SGHNT, CDR2 YYREEE (reference sequence). This CDR3 is built from 15 residues. The CDR3 nucleotides read TGTGCCAGCAGTCATCCGGGACAGGGGGCCCACGAGCAGTACTTC. It codes for CASSHPGQGAHEQYF.

This chain uses TRBV29-1 with TRBJ2-5, with TRBD1 matching over 10 bases. The DNA end lines up better with TRBJ2-7; the J call may be wrong. Germline V lookup: CDR1 SQVTM, CDR2 ANQGSEA. The CDR3 has 16 amino acids. For the CDR3, the DNA is TGCAGCGAGCCTACGGGAACCGGGACAGGGGCCTACGAGCAGTACTTC. It is translated as CSEPTGTGTGAYEQYF.

The V gene is TRBV5-1, the J gene TRBJ2-2; D gene unclear. The CDR3 covers 13 residues. Germline values: CDR1 SGHRS, CDR2 YFSETQ. Trimming took off 5 bases at V and 6 bases at J, with 11 bases between the two ends. This chain's CDR3 is CASRLNEAGELFF. CDR3 sequence (DNA): TGCGCCAGCAGGCTGAATGAGGCCGGGGAGCTGTTTTTT.

This clone was seen only a few times. J is TRBJ2-6 and V is TRBV28, with D possibly being TRBD1 (5 bases). The germline V gene has CDR1 MDHEN and CDR2 SYDVKM. The CDR3 is 18 residues long. V shed 1 base and J shed 0 bases, with 13 bases lying between them. The chain's CDR3 is CASSLSPGMGSGANVLTF. The CDR3 region has the DNA TGTGCCAGCAGTTTATCCCCAGGGATGGGCTCTGGGGCCAACGTCCTGACTTTC.